This T cell receptor beta chain was captured by sequencing in a study of blood T cell repertoires in COVID-19. The wider study: Sites in the United States, Italy and Spain provided acute and convalescent COVID-19 samples. The cDNA or gDNA used as material had been derived from T cells, B-cell-depleted T cells, or PBMCs.

The authors' processing: Estimation of nucleated cell counts relied on the amplification of reference gene primers. Method: immunoSEQ multiplex PCR; TCRdb's copy keeps in-frame clones and lacks some. V and J calls and clone size are as listed in that table; D and trimming were resolved from the DNA. The data show roughly 110,000 clones, 84% seen once. The clonotype originates from a human donor in a cohort sampled during active COVID-19. Sequencing was carried out using peripheral blood.

Here the CDR3 DNA reads TGCGCCAGCAGGTCGGGGAACACTGAAGCTTTCTTT. It yields the protein CASRSGNTEAFF. This chain uses TRBV5-1 with TRBJ1-1; D ambiguous. Trimming stripped 5 bases from V and 1 base from J, with 6 bases between. The CDR3 totals 12 residues. CDR1 is SGHRS, CDR2 YFSETQ, per germline.